This T cell receptor beta chain comes out of a study of T cells after yellow fever vaccination. Of note for this clonotype: The antigen is unknown. A clone one base away is much larger, so this may be a read error.

The 5'RACE template-switching step produced TCR cDNA and added a universal primer site and UMIs. One entry per CDR3 protein results from TCRdb running MiXCR on the 5' RACE reads. Counted here are about 73,000 distinct CDR3 sequences, 7.5% to 9% occurring once; the ten biggest clones make up about two fifths. The CDR3 sequence is 13 residues long. Germline values: CDR1 SQVTM, CDR2 ANQGSEA. Study-wide results and caveats: It was a weaker secondary response, yet one that peaked faster, at day 5 versus 15. The booster saw the reappearance of most primary-vaccination clones (nearly 98% CD4, 88% CD8). Few clonotypes appeared in both CD4 and CD8 compartments.

Sample: CD8+ T cells sorted from PBMCs, taken on the day of the yellow fever booster vaccination. V and J are TRBV29-1 and TRBJ2-3; D is tentatively TRBD1 or TRBD2 (5 bases each). The source of this sequence is a man aged 25 to 45 who received the YFV17D yellow fever vaccine. CDR3 amino acids: CIGDRAGTDTQYF. CDR3 nucleotides: TGCATCGGGGACCGGGCGGGCACAGATACGCAGTATTTT.